The rows below give T cell receptor beta chains drawn from one sample of a study of blood T cell repertoires in COVID-19. Method: immunoSEQ multiplex PCR; TCRdb's copy keeps in-frame clones and lacks some. The sample shows 110,000 or so clones, approximately 90% of them seen only once. The specimen was peripheral blood. The receptors were sampled from a woman aged 45-65 years with acute or convalescent COVID-19. Both conserved end residues are part of each CDR3. D genes are given only for firm matches. Clone sizes are given selectively: once, few, many, or a class where the clone is expanded.

>-|TRBJ1-1|once|TRBV7-2
TGTGCCAGCAGACCACAGGGACGGAGTACTGAAGCTTTCTTT
CASRPQGRSTEAFF
>-|TRBJ2-7|-|TRBV20-1
TGCAGTGCTAAAGCGGGCCACGAGCAGTACTTC
CSAKAGHEQYF
>TRBD1|TRBJ1-2|-|TRBV12-3/TRBV12-4
TGTGCCAGCAGTTCTGGGACAGTCTATGGCTACACCTTC
CASSSGTVYGYTF
>-|TRBJ2-5|-|TRBV30
TGTGCCTGGAGTCAGGGGGAGACCCAGTACTTC
CAWSQGETQYF
>-|TRBJ2-1|-|TRBV27
TGTGCCAGCAGTTTATGGTCCGGAACGGGGGACAATGAGCAGTTCTTC
CASSLWSGTGDNEQFF
>TRBD2|TRBJ2-5|-|TRBV4-1
TGCGCCAGCAGCCTCAGGGTGGGGGGGACCCAAGAGACCCAGTACTTC
CASSLRVGGTQETQYF
>-|TRBJ2-7|-|TRBV7-2
TGTGCCAGCAGCCCTGCGGGCGGGCTAGTGGGTTACGAGCAGTACTTC
CASSPAGGLVGYEQYF
>-|TRBJ2-7|-|TRBV12-3/TRBV12-4
TGTGCCAGCACTCGCCGAAGGGGCGGCGAGCAGTACTTC
CASTRRRGGEQYF
>-|TRBJ1-1|once|TRBV12-3/TRBV12-4
TGTGCCAGCCCCACCCGGGAGACCACTGAAGCTTTCTTT
CASPTRETTEAFF
>-|TRBJ1-3|-|TRBV28
TGTGCCAGCAGTCCTACCGGGAGCAGACGAAACACCATATATTTT
CASSPTGSRRNTIYF
>TRBD2|TRBJ2-2|-|TRBV11-1
TGTGCCAGCAGCTTAGATCTAGCGGGAGGTACCGGGGAGCTGTTTTTT
CASSLDLAGGTGELFF